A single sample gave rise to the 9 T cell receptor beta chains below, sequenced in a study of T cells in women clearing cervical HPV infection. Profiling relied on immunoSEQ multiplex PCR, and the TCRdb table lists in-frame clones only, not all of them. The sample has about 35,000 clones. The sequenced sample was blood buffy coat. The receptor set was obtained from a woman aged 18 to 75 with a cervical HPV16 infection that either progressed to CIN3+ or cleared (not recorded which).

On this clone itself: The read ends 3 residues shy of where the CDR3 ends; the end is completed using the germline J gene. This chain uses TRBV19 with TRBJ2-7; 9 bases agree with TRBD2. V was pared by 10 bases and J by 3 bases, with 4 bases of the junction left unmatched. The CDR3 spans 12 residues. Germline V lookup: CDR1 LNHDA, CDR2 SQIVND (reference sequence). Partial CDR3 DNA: TGTGCCACCGGGACTAGCATCTACGAG. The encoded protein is CATGTSIYE. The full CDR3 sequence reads CATGTSIYEQYF. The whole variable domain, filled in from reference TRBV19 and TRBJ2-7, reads DGGITQSPKYLFRKEGQNVTLSCEQNLNHDAMYWYRQDPGQGLRLIYYSQIVNDFQKGDIAEGYSVSREKKESFPLTVTSAQKNPTAFYLCATGTSIYEQYFGPGTRLTVT.

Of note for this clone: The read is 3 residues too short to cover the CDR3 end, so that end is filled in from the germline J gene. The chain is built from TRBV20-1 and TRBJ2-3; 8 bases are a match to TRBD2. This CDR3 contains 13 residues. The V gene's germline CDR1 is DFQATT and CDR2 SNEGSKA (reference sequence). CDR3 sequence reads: CSAPLAGGETQYF. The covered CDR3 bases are TGCAGTGCGCCGCTAGCGGGTGGGGAGACG.

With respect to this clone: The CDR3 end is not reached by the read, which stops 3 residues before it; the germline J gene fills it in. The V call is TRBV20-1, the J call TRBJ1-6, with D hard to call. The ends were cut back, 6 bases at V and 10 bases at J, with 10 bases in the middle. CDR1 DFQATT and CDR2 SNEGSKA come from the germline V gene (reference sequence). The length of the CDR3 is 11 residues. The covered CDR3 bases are TGCAGTGCCCCGGTCGGGTCACCC. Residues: CSAPVGSP. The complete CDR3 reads CSAPVGSPLHF.

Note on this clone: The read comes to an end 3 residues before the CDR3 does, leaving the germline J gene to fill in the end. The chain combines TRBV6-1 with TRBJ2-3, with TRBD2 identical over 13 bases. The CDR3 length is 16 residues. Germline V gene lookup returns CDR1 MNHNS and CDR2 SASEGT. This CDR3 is CASSVGLAGAQETQYF. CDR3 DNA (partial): TGTGCCAGCAGTGTAGGACTAGCGGGGGCCCAAGAGACG.

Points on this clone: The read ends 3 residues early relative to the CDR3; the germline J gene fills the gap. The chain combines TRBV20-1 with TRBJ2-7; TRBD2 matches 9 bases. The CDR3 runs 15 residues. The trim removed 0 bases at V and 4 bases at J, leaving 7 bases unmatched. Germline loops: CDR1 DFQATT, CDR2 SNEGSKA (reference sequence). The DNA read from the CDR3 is TGCAGTGCTAGAGATGGGCTAGCGGGACTGTACGAG. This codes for CSARDGLAGLYE. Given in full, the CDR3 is CSARDGLAGLYEQYF.

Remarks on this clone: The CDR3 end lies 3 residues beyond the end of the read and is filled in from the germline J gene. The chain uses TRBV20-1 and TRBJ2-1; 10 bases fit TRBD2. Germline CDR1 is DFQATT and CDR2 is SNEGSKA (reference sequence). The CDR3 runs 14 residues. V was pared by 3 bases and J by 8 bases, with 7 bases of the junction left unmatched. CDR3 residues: CSAREASGSHEQFF. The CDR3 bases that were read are TGCAGTGCTAGGGAGGCTAGCGGGAGCCATGAG.

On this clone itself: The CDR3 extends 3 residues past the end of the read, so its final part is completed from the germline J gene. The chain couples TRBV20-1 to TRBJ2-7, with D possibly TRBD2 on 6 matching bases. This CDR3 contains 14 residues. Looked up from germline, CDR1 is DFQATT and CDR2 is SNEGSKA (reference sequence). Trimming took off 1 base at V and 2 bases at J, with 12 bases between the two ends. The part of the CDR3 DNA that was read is TGCAGTGCTAGAGCCCGGGACTTCGCCTACGAG. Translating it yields CSARARDFAYE. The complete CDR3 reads CSARARDFAYEQYF.

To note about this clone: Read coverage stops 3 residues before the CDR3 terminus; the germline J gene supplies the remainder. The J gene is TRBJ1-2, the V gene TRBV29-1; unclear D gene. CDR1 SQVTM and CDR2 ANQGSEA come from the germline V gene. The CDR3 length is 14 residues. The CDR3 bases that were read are TGCAGCGTTGCGACTAGTCTACGCACAGATACC. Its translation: CSVATSLRTDT. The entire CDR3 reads CSVATSLRTDTYTF. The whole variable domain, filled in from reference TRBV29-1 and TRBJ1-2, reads SAVISQKPSRDICQRGTSLTIQCQVDSQVTMMFWYRQQPGQSLTLIATANQGSEATYESGFVIDKFPISRPNLTFSTLTVSNMSPEDSSIYLCSVATSLRTDTYTFGSGTRLTVV.

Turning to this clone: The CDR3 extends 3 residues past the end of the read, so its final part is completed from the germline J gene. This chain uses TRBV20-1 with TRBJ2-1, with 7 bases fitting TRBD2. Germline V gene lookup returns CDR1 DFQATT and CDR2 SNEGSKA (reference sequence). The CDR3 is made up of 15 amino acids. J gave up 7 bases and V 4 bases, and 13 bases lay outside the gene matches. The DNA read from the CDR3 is TGCAGTGCTATACCTAGCGGATCCCCGAGGAATGAG. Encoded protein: CSAIPSGSPRNE. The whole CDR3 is CSAIPSGSPRNEQFF.